This TCR beta chain was sequenced in a study of shared clonotypes between healthy human individuals. An even split of each subset's genomic DNA across several immunoSEQ plates was performed. Assay: immunoSEQ multiplex PCR; the TCRdb copy retains only in-frame clones and omits some. The sample records 1.5 million to 2.5 million clones, around 96% being singletons. The study, taken as a whole, reports: Shared clonotypes: about 5.3% naive CD4, around 4% naive CD8, 2.3% memory CD4, roughly 0.4% memory CD8.

CD8 cells classed as naive were CD45RO-negative and positively selected for CCR7, excluding terminally differentiated effector memory CD45RA+ cells. Remarks on this clone: The target antigen is unknown.

The germline V gene has CDR1 SGHVS and CDR2 FQNEAQ. This CDR3 has 15 amino acids. Trimming shortened V by 5 bases and J by 3 bases, and 17 bases separated the two germline ends. The chain joins TRBV7-8 to TRBJ2-7; possible D gene TRBD1, 7 bases. This TCR was recovered from a man aged 18-30 years in good health. The material sequenced was naive CD8+ T cells sorted from blood. The CDR3 nucleotides are TGTGCCAGCAGCCAGGGTGGCCAGGGGGGCTACGAGCAGTACTTC. This codes for CASSQGGQGGYEQYF.